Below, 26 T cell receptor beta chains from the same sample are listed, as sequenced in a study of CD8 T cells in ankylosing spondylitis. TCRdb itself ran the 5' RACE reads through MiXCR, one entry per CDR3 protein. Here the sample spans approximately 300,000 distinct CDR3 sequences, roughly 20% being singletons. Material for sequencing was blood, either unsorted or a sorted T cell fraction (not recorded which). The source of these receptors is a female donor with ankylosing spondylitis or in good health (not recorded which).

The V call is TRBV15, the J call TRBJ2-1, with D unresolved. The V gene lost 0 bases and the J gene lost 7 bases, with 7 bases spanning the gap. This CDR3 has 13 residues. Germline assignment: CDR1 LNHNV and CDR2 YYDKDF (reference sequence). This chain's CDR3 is CATSREFGNEQFF. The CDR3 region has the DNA TGTGCCACCAGCAGAGAGTTCGGGAATGAGCAGTTCTTC.

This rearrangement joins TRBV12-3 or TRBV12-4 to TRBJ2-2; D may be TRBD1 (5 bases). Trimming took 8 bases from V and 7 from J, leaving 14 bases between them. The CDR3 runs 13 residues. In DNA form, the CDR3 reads TGTGCCAGCTCGAAGACAGAGATCGGGGAGCTGTTTTTT. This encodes CASSKTEIGELFF.

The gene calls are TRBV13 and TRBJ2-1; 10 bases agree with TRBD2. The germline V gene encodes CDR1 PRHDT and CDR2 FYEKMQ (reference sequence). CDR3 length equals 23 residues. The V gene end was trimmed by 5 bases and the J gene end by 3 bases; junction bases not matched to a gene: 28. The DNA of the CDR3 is TGTGCCAGCAGCCCCAGTGGGGCCAGGGGGAGCGGGAGGGCCTCTTACCGCTACAATGAGCAGTTCTTC. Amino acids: CASSPSGARGSGRASYRYNEQFF.

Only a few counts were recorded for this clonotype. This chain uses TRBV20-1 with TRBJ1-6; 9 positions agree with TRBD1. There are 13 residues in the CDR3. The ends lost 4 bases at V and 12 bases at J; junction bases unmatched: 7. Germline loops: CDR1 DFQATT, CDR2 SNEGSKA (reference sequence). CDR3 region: CSANDRGEEPLHF. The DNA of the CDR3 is TGCAGTGCTAACGACAGGGGGGAAGAACCCCTCCACTTT.

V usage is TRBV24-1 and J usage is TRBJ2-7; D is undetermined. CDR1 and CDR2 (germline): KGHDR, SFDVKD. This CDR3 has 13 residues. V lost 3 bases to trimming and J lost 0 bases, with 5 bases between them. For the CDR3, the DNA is TGTGCCACCAGTGATCCCAACTCCTACGAGCAGTACTTC. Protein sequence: CATSDPNSYEQYF.

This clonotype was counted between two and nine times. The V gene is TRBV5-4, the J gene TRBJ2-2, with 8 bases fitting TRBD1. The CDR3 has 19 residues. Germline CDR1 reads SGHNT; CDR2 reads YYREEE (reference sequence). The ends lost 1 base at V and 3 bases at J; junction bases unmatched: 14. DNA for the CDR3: TGTGCCAGCAGCTTGCCGGACAGGGTTTGGCGAGGGGACACCGGGGAGCTGTTTTTT. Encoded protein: CASSLPDRVWRGDTGELFF.

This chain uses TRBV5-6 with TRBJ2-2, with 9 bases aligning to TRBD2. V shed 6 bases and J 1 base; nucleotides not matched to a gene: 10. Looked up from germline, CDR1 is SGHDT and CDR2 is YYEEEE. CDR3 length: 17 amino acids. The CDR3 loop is CASMILVAGVNTGELFF. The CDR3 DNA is TGTGCCAGCATGATCTTAGTAGCGGGAGTGAACACCGGGGAGCTGTTTTTT.

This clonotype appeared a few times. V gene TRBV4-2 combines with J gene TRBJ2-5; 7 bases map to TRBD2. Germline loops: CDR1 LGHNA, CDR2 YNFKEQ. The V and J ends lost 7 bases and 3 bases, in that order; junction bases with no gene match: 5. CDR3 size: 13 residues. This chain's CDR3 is CASKRGGEETQYF. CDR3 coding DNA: TGTGCCAGCAAGAGGGGAGGGGAAGAGACCCAGTACTTC.

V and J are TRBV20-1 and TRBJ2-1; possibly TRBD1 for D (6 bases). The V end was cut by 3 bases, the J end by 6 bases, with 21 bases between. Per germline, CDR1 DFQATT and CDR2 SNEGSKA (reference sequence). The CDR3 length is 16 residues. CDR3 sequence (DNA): TGCAGTGCTAGGGTGGGGGCCCTAGTGAAGGGCAATGAGCAGTTCTTC. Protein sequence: CSARVGALVKGNEQFF.

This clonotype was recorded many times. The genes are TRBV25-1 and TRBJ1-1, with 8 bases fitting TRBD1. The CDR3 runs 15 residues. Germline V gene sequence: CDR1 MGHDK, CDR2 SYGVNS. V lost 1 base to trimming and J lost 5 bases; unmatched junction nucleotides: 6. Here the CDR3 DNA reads TGTGCCAGCAGTGAATTCAGGGGGCCGTGGACTGAAGCTTTCTTT. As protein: CASSEFRGPWTEAFF.

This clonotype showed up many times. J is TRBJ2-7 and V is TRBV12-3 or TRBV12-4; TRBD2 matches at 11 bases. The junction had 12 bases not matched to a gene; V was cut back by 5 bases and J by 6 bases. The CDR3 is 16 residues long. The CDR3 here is CASSPPPLAGGGEQYF. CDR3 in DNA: TGTGCCAGCAGTCCACCCCCTCTAGCGGGAGGAGGCGAGCAGTACTTC.

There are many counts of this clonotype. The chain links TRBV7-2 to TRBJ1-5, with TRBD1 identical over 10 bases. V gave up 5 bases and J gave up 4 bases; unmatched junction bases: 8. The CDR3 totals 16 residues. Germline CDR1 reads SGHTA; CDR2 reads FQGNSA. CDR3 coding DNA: TGTGCCAGCAGCCCCCTCGGGGACAGGGGAAATCAGCCCCAGCATTTT. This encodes CASSPLGDRGNQPQHF.

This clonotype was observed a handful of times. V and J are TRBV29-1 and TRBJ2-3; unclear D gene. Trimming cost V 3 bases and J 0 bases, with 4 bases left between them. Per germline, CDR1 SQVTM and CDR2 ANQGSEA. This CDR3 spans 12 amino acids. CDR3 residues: CSVEGSTDTQYF. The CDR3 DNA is TGCAGCGTTGAGGGGAGCACAGATACGCAGTATTTT.

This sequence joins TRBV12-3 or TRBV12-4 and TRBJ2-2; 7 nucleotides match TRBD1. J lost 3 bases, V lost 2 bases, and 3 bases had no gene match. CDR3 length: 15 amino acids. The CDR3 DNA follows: TGTGCCAGCAGTTTAAGGGGGCTCCACACCGGGGAGCTGTTTTTT. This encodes CASSLRGLHTGELFF.

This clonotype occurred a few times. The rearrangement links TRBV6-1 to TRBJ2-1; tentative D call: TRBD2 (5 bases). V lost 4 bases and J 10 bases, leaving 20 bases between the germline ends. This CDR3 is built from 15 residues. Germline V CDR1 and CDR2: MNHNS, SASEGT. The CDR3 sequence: CASSVVGVPPTEQFF. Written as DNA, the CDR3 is TGTGCCAGCAGTGTGGTGGGAGTCCCGCCGACGGAGCAGTTCTTC.

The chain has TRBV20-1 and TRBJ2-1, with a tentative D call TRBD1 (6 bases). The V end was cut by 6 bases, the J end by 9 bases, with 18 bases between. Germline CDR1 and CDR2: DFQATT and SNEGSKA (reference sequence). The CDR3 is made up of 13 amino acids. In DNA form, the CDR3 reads TGCAGTGCCAGAAGGGGGAGTAGAGCTGAGCAGTTCTTC. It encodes CSARRGSRAEQFF.

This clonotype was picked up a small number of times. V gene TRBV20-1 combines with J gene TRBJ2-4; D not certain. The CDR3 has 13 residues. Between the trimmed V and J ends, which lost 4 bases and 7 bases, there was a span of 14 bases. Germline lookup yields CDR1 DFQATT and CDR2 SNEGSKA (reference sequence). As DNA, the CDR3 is TGCAGTGCTACCATTGTGGGCAGGAACATTCAGTACTTC. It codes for CSATIVGRNIQYF.

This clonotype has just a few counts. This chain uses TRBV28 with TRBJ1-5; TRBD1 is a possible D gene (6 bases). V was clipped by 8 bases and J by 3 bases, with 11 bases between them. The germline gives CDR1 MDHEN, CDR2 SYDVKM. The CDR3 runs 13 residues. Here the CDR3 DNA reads TGTGCCAGCGAGGGACAAGCCAATCAGCCCCAGCATTTT. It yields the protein CASEGQANQPQHF.

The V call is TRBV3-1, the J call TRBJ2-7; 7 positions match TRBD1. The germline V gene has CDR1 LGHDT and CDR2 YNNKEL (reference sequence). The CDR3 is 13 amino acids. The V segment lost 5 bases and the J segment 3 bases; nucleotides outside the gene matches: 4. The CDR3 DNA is TGTGCCAGCAGCAAGGCAGGGGGCTACGAGCAGTACTTC. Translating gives CASSKAGGYEQYF.

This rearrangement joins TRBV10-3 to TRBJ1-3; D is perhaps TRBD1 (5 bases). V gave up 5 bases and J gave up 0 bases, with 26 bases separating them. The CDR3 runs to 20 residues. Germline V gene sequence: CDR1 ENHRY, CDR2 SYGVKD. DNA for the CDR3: TGTGCCATCAGTAGGACCGTGGACATCGGTTTGGGGGACTCTGGAAACACCATATATTTT. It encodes CAISRTVDIGLGDSGNTIYF.

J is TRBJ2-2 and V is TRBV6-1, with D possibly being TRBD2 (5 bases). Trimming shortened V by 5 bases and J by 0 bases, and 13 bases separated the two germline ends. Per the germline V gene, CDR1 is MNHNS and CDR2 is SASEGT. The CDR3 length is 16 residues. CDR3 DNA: TGTGCCAGCAGTCGGGCGGGCGATTCGAACACCGGGGAGCTGTTTTTT. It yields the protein CASSRAGDSNTGELFF.

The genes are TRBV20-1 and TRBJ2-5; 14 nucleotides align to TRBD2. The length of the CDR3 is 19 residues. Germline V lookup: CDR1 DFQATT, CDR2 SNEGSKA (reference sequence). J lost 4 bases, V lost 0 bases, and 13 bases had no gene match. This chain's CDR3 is CSARDPRGLAGAGGETQYF. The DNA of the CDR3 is TGCAGTGCTAGAGACCCCCGGGGACTAGCGGGAGCCGGGGGAGAGACCCAGTACTTC.

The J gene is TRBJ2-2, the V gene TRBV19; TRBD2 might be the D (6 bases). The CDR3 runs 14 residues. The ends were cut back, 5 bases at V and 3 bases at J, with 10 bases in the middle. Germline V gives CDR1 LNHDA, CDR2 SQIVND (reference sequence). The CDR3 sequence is CASSAGRHTGELFF. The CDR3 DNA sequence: TGTGCCAGTAGTGCGGGGCGACACACCGGGGAGCTGTTTTTT.

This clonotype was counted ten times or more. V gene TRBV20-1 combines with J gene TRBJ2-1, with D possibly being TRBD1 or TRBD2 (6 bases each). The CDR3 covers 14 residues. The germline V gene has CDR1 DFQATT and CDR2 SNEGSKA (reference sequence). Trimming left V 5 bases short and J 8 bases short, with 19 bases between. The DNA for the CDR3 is TGCAGTGCTGAAGGGGGGCCTAGCCGGGATGAGCAGTTCTTC. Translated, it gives CSAEGGPSRDEQFF.

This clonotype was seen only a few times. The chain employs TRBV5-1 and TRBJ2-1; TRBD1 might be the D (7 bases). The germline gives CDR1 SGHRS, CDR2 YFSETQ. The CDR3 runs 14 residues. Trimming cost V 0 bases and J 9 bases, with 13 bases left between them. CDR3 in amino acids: CASSLDGQGGEQFF. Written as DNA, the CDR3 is TGCGCCAGCAGCTTGGATGGGCAGGGGGGTGAGCAGTTCTTC.

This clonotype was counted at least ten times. The CDR3 DNA is TGCAGTGCGTCATCACCCAGGGTTTATCAGCCCCAGCATTTT. Amino acids: CSASSPRVYQPQHF. This chain uses TRBV20-1 with TRBJ1-5, with D perhaps TRBD1 (5 bases). Trimming took off 6 bases at V and 5 bases at J, with 17 bases between the two ends. The CDR3 covers 14 residues. Germline CDR1 and CDR2: DFQATT and SNEGSKA (reference sequence).